The T cell receptor beta chain under discussion was sequenced for a study of T-cell reconstitution after alpha-beta-depleted transplantation in children. TCRbeta library preparation incorporated unique molecular identifiers. One entry per CDR3 protein, called by TCRdb with MiXCR from the PCR reads. In the table there are around 360,000 distinct CDR3 sequences, 10% of which are singletons. Trimming removed 3 bases from V and 8 bases from J, with 11 bases in between. The length of the CDR3 is 13 residues. Germline V lookup: CDR1 SGHTA, CDR2 FQGTGA. The V gene is TRBV7-3, the J gene TRBJ2-1; D ambiguous. The starting material was PBMCs from the stem cell graft donor, obtained from the stem cell graft. This sequence originates from a human donor who donated a stem cell graft to a child with acute lymphoblastic leukemia. The CDR3: CASSLSPSDEQFF. The CDR3 DNA reads as TGTGCCAGCAGCTTGTCACCTTCTGATGAGCAGTTCTTC.